This TCR beta chain was sequenced during a study of control samples from healthy donors and cancer patients. Only in-frame clones appear in the TCRdb table, and some are missing; sequencing was by immunoSEQ multiplex PCR. The table shows 160,000 or so clones, with about 94% occurring only once. Sequences were obtained from blood. The receptor comes from a man aged 45 to 65 in good health.

This CDR3 reads CASKLTYEQYF. The CDR3 DNA reads as TGCGCCAGCAAACTGACCTACGAGCAGTACTTC. J is TRBJ2-7 and V is TRBV5-1; D unresolved. This CDR3 contains 11 residues. The V gene lost 6 bases and the J gene lost 2 bases, with 6 bases spanning the gap. From germline, CDR1 is SGHRS and CDR2 YFSETQ. Full variable domain (remainder filled in from reference TRBV5-1 and TRBJ2-7): KAGVTQTPRYLIKTRGQQVTLSCSPISGHRSVSWYQQTPGQGLQFLFEYFSETQRNKGNFPGRFSGRQFSNSRSEMNVSTLELGDSALYLCASKLTYEQYFGPGTRLTVT.